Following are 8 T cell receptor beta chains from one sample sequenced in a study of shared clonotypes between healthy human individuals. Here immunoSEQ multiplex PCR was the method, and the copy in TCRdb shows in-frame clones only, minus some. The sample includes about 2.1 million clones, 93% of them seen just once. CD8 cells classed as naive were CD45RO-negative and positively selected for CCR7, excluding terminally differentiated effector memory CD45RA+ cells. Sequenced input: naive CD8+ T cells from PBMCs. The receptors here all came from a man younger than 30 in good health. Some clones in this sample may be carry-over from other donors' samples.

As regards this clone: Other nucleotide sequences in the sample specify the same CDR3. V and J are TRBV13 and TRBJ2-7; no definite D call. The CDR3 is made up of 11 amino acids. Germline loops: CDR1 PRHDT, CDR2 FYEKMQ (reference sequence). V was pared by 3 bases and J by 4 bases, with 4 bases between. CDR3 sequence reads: CASSFGYEQYF. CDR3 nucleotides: TGTGCCAGCAGCTTCGGGTACGAGCAGTACTTC.

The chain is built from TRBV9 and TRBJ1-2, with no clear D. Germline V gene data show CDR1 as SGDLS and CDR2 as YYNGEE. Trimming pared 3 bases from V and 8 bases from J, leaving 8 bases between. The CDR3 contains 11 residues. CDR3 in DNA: TGTGCCAGCAGCGGTCATAAAGGCTACACCTTC. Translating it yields CASSGHKGYTF.

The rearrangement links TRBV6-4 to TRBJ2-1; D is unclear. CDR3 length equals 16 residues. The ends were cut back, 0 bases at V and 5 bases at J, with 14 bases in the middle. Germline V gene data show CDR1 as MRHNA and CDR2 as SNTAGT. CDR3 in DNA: TGTGCCAGCAGTGACTCGGCAGAGACAACTAACAATGAGCAGTTCTTC. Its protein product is CASSDSAETTNNEQFF.

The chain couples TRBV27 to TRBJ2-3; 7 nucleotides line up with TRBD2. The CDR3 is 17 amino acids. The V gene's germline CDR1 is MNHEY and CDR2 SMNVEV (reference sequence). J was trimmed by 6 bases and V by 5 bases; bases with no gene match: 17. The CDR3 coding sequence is TGTGCCAGCAGTCCAGTCAGGGTCGCGGGAGTGGCGGATACGCAGTATTTT. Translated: CASSPVRVAGVADTQYF.

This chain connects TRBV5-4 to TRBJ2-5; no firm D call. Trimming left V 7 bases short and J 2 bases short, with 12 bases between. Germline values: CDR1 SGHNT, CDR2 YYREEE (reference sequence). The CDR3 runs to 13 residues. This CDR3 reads CASFRTAQETQYF. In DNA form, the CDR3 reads TGTGCCAGCTTCCGGACGGCGCAAGAGACCCAGTACTTC.

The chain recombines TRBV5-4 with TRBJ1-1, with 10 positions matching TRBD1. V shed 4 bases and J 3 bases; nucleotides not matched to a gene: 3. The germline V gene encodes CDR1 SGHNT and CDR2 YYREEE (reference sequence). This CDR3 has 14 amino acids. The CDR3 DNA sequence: TGTGCCAGCAGCACGGGGACAGGGGACACTGAAGCTTTCTTT. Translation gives CASSTGTGDTEAFF.

The CDR3 DNA is TGTGCCCTCTCGCCCAGCGCCTACGAGCAGTACTTC. Translating gives CALSPSAYEQYF. The rearrangement uses TRBV6-1 and TRBJ2-7; D unresolved. There are 12 residues in the CDR3. Germline V gene data show CDR1 as MNHNS and CDR2 as SASEGT. The V end lost 11 bases, the J end lost 2 bases, and 13 bases lay between the germline ends.

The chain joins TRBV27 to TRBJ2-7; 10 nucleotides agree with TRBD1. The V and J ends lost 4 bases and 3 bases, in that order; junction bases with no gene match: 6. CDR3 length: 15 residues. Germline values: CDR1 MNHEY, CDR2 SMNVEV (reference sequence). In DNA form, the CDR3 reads TGTGCCAGCAGTTCTCGACAGGGGGCGTTCTACGAGCAGTACTTC. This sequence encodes CASSSRQGAFYEQYF.